This is a list of T cell receptor beta chains from one sample in a study of naive and memory T cell subsets. MiXCR, applied by TCRdb to the UMI-ligation and nested PCR reads, yields one record per CDR3 protein. The sample includes fewer than 30,000 distinct CDR3 sequences, over 4% of them seen just once. Sample: blood. The receptors derive from an adult in good health. Both conserved end residues are part of each CDR3. The D gene is left open where the match is weak. Only part of the rows carry a size: once, few, many, or a class if the clone is expanded.

D gene	V gene	CDR3 length	J gene	clone size	CDR3 protein	CDR3 DNA
.	TRBV7-3	15	TRBJ2-3	many	CASRSGAGPVDTQYF	TGTGCCAGCCGCTCAGGGGCAGGGCCCGTCGATACGCAGTATTTT
TRBD1	TRBV7-2	15	TRBJ2-1	many	CASKRDRASYNEQFF	TGTGCCAGCAAGCGGGACAGGGCCTCCTACAATGAGCAGTTCTTC
TRBD1	TRBV27	15	TRBJ1-6	many	CASSLHRTGVSPLHF	TGTGCCAGCAGCCTCCATCGGACAGGGGTTTCACCCCTCCACTTT
.	TRBV5-1	16	TRBJ2-3	few	CASSTRRGLEADTQYF	TGCGCCAGCAGCACGAGGAGGGGGCTAGAGGCAGATACGCAGTATTTT
TRBD1	TRBV20-1	12	TRBJ1-1	many	CSAGTVNTEAFF	TGCAGTGCCGGGACAGTAAACACTGAAGCTTTCTTT
.	TRBV18	14	TRBJ2-2	few	CASSPQAPSGELFF	TGTGCCAGCTCACCTCAGGCCCCAAGCGGGGAGCTGTTTTTT
.	TRBV12-5	12	TRBJ2-2	many	CASAGNTGELFF	TGTGCTAGTGCTGGGAACACCGGGGAGCTGTTTTTT
.	TRBV13	13	TRBJ2-1	few	CASSIWDSPRQFF	TGTGCCAGCAGCATCTGGGACTCTCCAAGGCAGTTCTTC
.	TRBV29-1	13	TRBJ2-5	many	CSGCPGGRETQYF	TGCAGCGGCTGCCCCGGGGGGCGGGAGACCCAGTACTTC
.	TRBV12-3/TRBV12-4	11	TRBJ2-1	many	CASSPAREQFF	TGTGCCAGCAGCCCGGCCCGGGAGCAGTTCTTC
.	TRBV4-1	18	TRBJ2-1	.	CASSPRVFGIGVVNEQFF	TGCGCCAGCAGCCCCCGGGTGTTTGGTATTGGGGTTGTTAATGAGCAGTTCTTC
TRBD2	TRBV7-2	15	TRBJ2-1	many	CASSLGRAGGSEQFF	TGTGCCAGCAGCTTAGGGAGAGCGGGAGGTAGTGAGCAGTTCTTC
.	TRBV7-6	13	TRBJ2-1	many	CASSSQEYNEQFF	TGTGCCAGCAGCTCGCAGGAATACAATGAGCAGTTCTTC
.	TRBV12-3/TRBV12-4	15	TRBJ2-7	many	CASSQRASSSYEQYF	TGTGCCAGCAGTCAACGGGCCTCAAGCTCCTACGAGCAGTACTTC